This T cell receptor (beta chain) was retrieved from a study of cytomegalovirus exposure and HLA in healthy donors. The PCR had 60 Vbeta and 13 Jbeta primers. Some clones are missing from TCRdb's copy, which holds only in-frame ones; the method was immunoSEQ multiplex PCR. The sample has about 180,000 clones, over 75% seen once. Details on this clone: At one boundary the junction diverges from the germline segment, which might be a read error.

Sequenced input: PBMCs. This TCR was recovered from a man aged 60 to 69 in good health and CMV-seronegative.

The CDR3 sequence is CASRDRANGYPF. The CDR3, as DNA: TGTGCCAGCAGGGACAGGGCCAATGGCTACCCCTTC. The V and J genes are TRBV25-1 and TRBJ1-2; 8 positions agree with TRBD1. The CDR3 length is 12 residues. CDR1 MGHDK and CDR2 SYGVNS come from the germline V gene.